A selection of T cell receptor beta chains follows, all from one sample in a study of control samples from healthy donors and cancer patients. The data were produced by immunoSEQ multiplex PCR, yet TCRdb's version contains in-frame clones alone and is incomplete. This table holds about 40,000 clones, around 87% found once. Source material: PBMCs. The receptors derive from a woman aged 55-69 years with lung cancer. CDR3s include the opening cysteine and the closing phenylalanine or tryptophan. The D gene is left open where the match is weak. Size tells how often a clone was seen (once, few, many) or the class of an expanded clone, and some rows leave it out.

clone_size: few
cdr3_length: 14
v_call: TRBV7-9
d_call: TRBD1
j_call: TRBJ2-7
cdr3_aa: CASSPTTGSPEQYF
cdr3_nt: TGTGCCAGCAGCCCGACGACAGGGTCTCCCGAGCAGTACTTC

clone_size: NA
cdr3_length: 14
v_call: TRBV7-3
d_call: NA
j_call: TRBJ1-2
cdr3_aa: CASSSETAGYGYTF
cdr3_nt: TGTGCCAGCAGCTCCGAGACGGCGGGTTATGGCTACACCTTC

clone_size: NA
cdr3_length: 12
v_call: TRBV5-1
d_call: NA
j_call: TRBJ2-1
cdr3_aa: CASSFDYNEQFF
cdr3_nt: TGCGCCAGCAGCTTTGACTACAATGAGCAGTTCTTC

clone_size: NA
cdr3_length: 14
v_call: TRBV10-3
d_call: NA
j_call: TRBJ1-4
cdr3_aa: CAISDRAGNEKLFF
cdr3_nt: TGTGCCATCAGTGACCGGGCGGGTAATGAAAAACTGTTTTTT

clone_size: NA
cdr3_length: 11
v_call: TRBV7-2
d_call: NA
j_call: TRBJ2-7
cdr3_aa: CASSEAYEQYF
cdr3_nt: TGTGCCAGCAGCGAGGCTTACGAGCAGTACTTC

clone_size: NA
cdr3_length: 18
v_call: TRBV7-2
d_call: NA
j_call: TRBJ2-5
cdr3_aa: CASSLALGEAVNQETQYF
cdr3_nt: TGTGCCAGCAGCTTAGCGCTGGGGGAGGCGGTTAACCAAGAGACCCAGTACTTC

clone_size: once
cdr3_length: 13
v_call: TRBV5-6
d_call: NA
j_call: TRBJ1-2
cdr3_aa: CASSLTGRGGYTF
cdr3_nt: TGTGCCAGCAGCTTAACAGGGCGAGGGGGCTACACCTTC

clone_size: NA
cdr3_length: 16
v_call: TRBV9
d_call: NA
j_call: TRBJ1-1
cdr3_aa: CASSVEGTGRNTEAFF
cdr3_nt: TGTGCCAGCAGCGTAGAGGGAACAGGAAGGAACACTGAAGCTTTCTTT

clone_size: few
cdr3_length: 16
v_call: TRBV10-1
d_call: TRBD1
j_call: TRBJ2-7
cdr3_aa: CASSESTGQGSYEQYF
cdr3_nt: TGCGCCAGCAGTGAGTCGACCGGACAGGGCTCCTACGAGCAGTACTTC

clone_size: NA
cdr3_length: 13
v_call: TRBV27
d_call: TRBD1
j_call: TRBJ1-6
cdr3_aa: CASSTGGRSPLHF
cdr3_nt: TGTGCCAGCAGTACAGGGGGAAGGTCACCCCTCCACTTT

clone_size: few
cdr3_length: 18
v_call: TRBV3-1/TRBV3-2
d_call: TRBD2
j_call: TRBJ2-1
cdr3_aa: CASSQEGSRTSSYNEQFF
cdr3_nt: TGTGCCAGCAGCCAAGAAGGGTCCCGGACTAGCAGCTACAATGAGCAGTTCTTC

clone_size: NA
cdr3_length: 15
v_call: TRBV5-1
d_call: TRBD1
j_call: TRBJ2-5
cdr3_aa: CAGSPGTGVSETQYF
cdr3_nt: TGCGCCGGCAGCCCCGGGACAGGGGTTTCGGAGACCCAGTACTTC

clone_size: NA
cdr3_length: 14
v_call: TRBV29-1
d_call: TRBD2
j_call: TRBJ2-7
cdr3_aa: CSVSEREGLGEQYF
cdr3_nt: TGCAGCGTGTCTGAGCGGGAGGGCCTCGGCGAGCAGTACTTC

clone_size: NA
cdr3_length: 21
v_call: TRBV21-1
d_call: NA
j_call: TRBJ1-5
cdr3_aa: CASYLPSKPGTGNLGNQLQHF
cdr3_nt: TGTGCCAGCTACCTACCGTCCAAGCCCGGGACAGGGAATTTGGGCAATCAGCTCCAGCATTTT

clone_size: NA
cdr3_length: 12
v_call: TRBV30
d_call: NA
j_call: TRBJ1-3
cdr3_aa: CAWDRRGNTIYF
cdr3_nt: TGTGCCTGGGACCGACGGGGAAACACCATATATTTT

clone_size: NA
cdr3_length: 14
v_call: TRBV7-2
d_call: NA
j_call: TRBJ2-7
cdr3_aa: CASSPSGGRDEQYF
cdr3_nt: TGTGCCAGCAGCCCTTCCGGAGGTAGGGACGAGCAGTACTTC

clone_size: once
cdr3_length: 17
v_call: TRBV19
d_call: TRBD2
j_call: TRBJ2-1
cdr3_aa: CASSMEASGFSYNEQFF
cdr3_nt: TGTGCCAGTAGTATGGAGGCTAGCGGATTCTCCTACAATGAGCAGTTCTTC

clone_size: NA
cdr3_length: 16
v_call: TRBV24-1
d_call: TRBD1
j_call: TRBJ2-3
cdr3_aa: CATSDGPGQVPDTQYF
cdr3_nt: TGTGCCACCAGTGATGGCCCGGGACAGGTGCCGGATACGCAGTATTTT

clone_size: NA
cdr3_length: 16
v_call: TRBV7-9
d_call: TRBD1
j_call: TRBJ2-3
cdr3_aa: CASSLKGATRTDTQYF
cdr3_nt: TGTGCCAGCAGCCTAAAGGGGGCTACCCGCACAGATACGCAGTATTTT

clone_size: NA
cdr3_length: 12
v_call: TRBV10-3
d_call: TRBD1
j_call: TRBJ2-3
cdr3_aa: CAIGQGSDTQYF
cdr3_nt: TGTGCCATCGGACAGGGCTCAGATACGCAGTATTTT

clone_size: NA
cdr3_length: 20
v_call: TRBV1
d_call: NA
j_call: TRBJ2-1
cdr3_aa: CTSSPLLWGGASGASGEQFF
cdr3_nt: TGCACCAGCAGCCCTCTTCTGTGGGGGGGGGCTAGCGGGGCCTCGGGTGAGCAGTTCTTC

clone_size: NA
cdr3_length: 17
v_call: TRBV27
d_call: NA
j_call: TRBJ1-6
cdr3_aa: CASSLSPAQGPNSPLHF
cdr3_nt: TGTGCCAGCAGTTTATCCCCGGCCCAAGGGCCAAATTCACCCCTCCACTTT

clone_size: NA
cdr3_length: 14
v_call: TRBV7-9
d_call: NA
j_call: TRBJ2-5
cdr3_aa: CASSQQGYQETQYF
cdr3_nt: TGTGCCAGCAGCCAGCAGGGGTACCAAGAGACCCAGTACTTC

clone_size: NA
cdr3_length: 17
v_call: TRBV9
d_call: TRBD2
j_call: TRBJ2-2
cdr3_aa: CASSEPLAGGIAGELFF
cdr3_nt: TGTGCCAGCAGCGAGCCTCTAGCGGGAGGGATCGCCGGGGAGCTGTTTTTT

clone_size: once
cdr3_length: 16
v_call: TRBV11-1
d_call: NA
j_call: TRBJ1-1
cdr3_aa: CASSLEQVFMNTEAFF
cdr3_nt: TGTGCCAGCAGCTTAGAGCAGGTTTTTATGAACACTGAAGCTTTCTTT

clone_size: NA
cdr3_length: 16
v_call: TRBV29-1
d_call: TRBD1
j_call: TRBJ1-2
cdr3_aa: CSVDQGTAVINYGYTF
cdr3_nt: TGCAGCGTTGATCAGGGGACAGCAGTCATCAACTATGGCTACACCTTC

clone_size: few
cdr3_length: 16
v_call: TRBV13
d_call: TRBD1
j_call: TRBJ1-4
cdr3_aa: CASSLRATGTNEKLFF
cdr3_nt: TGTGCCAGCAGCTTAAGGGCGACAGGGACTAATGAAAAACTGTTTTTT

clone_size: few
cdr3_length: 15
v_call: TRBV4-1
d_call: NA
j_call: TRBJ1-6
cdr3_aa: CASSQAPETHSPLHF
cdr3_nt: TGCGCCAGCAGCCAAGCGCCGGAGACCCATTCACCCCTCCACTTT

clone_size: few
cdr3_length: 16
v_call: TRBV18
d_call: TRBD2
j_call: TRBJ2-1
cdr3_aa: CASSPNSGLANNEQFF
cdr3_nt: TGTGCCAGCTCACCCAACTCAGGACTAGCGAACAATGAGCAGTTCTTC

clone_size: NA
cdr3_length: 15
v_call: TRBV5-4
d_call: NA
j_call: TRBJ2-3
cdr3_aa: CASSLDRESTDTQYF
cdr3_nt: TGTGCCAGCAGCTTGGACAGGGAAAGCACAGATACGCAGTATTTT

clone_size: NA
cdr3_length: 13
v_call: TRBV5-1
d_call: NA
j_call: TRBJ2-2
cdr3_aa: CASSSQRRGELFF
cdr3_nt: TGCGCCAGCAGCTCTCAGCGGCGCGGGGAGCTGTTTTTT

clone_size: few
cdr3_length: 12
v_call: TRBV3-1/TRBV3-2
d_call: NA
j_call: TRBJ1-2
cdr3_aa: CASSHLAGGYTF
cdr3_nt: TGTGCCAGCAGCCATTTGGCCGGGGGCTACACCTTC

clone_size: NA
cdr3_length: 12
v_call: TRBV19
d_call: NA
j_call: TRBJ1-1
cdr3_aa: CASSIIGGNAFF
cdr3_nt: TGTGCCAGTAGTATAATCGGGGGTAATGCTTTCTTT

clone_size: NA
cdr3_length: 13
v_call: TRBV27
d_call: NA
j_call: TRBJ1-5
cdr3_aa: CATARTANQPQHF
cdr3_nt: TGTGCCACCGCTCGGACAGCTAATCAGCCCCAGCATTTT

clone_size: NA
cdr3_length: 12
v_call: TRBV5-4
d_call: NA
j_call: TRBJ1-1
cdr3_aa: CASSVPSGSAFF
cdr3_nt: TGTGCCAGCAGCGTACCCTCCGGCTCGGCTTTCTTT

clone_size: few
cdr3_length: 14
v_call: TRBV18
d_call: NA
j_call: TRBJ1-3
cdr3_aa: CASRPGTDGNTIYF
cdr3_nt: TGTGCCAGCCGTCCGGGGACCGACGGAAACACCATATATTTT

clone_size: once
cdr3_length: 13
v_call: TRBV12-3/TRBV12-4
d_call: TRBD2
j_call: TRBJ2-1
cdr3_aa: CASSLLAGDEQFF
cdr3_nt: TGTGCCAGCAGTTTACTAGCGGGAGATGAGCAGTTCTTC

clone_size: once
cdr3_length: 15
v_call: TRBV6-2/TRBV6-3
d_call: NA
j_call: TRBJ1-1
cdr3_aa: CASSYMAGSNTEAFF
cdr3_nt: TGTGCCAGCAGTTACATGGCAGGGAGTAACACTGAAGCTTTCTTT

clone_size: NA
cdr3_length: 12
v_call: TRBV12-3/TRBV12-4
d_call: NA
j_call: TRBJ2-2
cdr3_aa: CASRINTGELFF
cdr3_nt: TGTGCCAGCAGGATAAATACCGGGGAGCTGTTTTTT

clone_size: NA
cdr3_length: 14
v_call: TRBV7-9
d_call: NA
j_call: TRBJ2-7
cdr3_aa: CASSFGGISDEQYF
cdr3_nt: TGTGCCAGCAGCTTCGGCGGGATCAGCGACGAGCAGTACTTC

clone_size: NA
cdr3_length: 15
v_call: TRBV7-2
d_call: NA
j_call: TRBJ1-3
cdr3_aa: CASSSRQVSGNTIYF
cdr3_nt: TGTGCCAGCAGCTCAAGACAGGTCTCCGGAAACACCATATATTTT

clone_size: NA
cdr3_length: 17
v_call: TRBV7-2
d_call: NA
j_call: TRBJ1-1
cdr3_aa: CASSLYSSVGGGTEAFF
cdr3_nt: TGTGCCAGCAGCTTATACAGTTCCGTAGGCGGGGGCACTGAAGCTTTCTTT

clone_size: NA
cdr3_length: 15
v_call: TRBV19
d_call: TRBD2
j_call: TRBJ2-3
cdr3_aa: CASSMREGFTDTQYF
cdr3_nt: TGTGCCAGTAGTATGCGGGAGGGGTTCACAGATACGCAGTATTTT

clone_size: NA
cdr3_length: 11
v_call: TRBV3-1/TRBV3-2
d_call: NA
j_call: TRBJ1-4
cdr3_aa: CASRDEGKLFF
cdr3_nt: TGTGCCAGCAGGGACGAGGGAAAACTGTTTTTT